The entry that follows covers one TCR beta chain sequence. Its matching antigen is unknown. Generated by immunoSEQ multiplex PCR, the TCRdb table keeps only in-frame clones and is missing some. Of around 69,000 clones listed, 85% to 90% are singletons. The sample originates from a study of T cells in localized non-small cell lung cancer. Findings of the study overall: The greatest T cell clonality was found in uninvolved adjacent lung (higher than in tumor). Among blood samples, higher T cell density accompanied longer overall survival.

V was clipped by 1 base and J by 4 bases; unmatched bases: 17. CDR3 length equals 21 residues. Germline V lookup: CDR1 LGHNA, CDR2 YSLEER. This sample comprised peripheral blood, obtained before any cancer treatment. The TCR comes from a woman aged 35 to 70 with stage I lung adenocarcinoma. V gene TRBV4-3 combines with J gene TRBJ2-3, with TRBD2 matching over 13 bases. The chain's CDR3 is CASSQGVGLAGVSTGPDTQYF. DNA for the CDR3: TGCGCCAGCAGCCAAGGGGTTGGACTAGCGGGGGTTTCGACCGGACCAGATACGCAGTATTTT.